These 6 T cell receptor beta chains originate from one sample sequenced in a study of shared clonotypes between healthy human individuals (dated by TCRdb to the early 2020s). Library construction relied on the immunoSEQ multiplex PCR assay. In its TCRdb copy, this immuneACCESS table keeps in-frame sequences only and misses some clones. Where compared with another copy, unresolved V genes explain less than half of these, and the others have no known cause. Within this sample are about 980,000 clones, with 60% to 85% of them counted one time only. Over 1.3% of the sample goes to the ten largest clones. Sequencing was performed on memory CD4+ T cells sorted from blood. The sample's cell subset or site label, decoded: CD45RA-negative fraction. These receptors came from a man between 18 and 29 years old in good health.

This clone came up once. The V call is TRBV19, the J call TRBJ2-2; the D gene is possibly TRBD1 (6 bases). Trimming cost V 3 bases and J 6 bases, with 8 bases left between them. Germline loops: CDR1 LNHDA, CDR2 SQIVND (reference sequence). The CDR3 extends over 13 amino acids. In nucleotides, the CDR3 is TGTGCCAGTAGTATCAGGGGCCCCGGGGAGCTGTTTTTT. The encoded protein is CASSIRGPGELFF.

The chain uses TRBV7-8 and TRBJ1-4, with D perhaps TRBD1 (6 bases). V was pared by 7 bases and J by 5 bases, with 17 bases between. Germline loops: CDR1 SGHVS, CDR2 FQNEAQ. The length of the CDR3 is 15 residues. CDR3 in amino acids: CASTLRTDQNEKLFF. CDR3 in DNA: TGTGCCAGCACCCTACGGACAGACCAAAATGAAAAACTGTTTTTT.

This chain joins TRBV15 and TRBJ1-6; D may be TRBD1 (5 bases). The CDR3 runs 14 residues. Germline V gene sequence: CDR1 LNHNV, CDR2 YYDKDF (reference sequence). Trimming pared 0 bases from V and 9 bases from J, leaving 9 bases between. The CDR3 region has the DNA TGTGCCACCAGCAGAGACAGGGTGGGTTCACCCCTCCACTTT. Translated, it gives CATSRDRVGSPLHF.

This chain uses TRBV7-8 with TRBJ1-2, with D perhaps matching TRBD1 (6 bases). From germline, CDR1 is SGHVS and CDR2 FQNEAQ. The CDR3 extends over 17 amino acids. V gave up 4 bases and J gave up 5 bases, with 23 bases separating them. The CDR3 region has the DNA TGTGCCAGCAGCTCGGGTGGTAGGGGGTCCTTTCCTTATGGCTACACCTTC. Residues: CASSSGGRGSFPYGYTF.

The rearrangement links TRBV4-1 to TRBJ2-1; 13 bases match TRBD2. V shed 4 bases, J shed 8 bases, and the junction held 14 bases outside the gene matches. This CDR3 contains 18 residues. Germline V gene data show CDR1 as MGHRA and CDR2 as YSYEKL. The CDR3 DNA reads TGCGCCAGCAGCCCCGGACTAGCGGGAGTAGGGTCAGTCTATGAGCAGTTCTTC. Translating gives CASSPGLAGVGSVYEQFF.

CDR3 bases: TGCAGTGCTAGTGAAGTCCCCGAAGCTTTCTTT. Its protein is CSASEVPEAFF. The chain couples TRBV20-1 to TRBJ1-1; no reliable D call. V lost 3 bases and J 8 bases, leaving 10 bases between the germline ends. Germline loops: CDR1 DFQATT, CDR2 SNEGSKA (reference sequence). This CDR3 is built from 11 residues.